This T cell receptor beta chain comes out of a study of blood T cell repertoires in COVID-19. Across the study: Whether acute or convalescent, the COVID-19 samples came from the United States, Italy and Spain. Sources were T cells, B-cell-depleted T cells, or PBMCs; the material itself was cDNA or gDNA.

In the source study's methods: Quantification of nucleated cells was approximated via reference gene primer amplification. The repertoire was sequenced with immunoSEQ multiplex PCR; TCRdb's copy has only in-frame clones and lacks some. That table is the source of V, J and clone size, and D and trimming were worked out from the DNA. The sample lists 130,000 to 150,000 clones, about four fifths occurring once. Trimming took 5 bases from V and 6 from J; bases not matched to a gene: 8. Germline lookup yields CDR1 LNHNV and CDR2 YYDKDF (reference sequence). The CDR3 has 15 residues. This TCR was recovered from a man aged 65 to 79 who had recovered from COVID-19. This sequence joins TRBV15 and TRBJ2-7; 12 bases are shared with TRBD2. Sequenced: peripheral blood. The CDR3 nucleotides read TGTGCCACCAGCCGTGGGTCTAGCGGGAGGGCCGAGCAGTACTTC. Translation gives CATSRGSSGRAEQYF.